This T cell receptor (beta chain) was recorded in a study of blood T cells in healthy people across ages. The overall study: Capturing about one barcoded beta molecule per two T cells was achieved by template switching.

Study-wide results and caveats: Older age coincided with a roughly linear decline in TCR beta diversity per million T cells.

On this clonotype itself: Its antigen is unidentified.

Around 10 milliliters was the volume of peripheral blood drawn from each donor. Alongside a J-beta primer mix, a sample-barcoded 5' primer served in a second PCR lasting roughly 6 to 12 cycles. TCRdb itself ran the 5' RACE reads through MiXCR, one entry per CDR3 protein. The top ten hold roughly 37% of the sample, which has 700,000 to 850,000 distinct CDR3 sequences, about 55% seen once. There are 16 residues in the CDR3. CDR1 SGHRS and CDR2 YFSETQ come from the germline V gene. V lost 4 bases to trimming and J lost 2 bases, with 13 bases between them. Sequencing was done on a sample of blood. The chain is built from TRBV5-1 and TRBJ2-6; D call uncertain. The sequence was obtained from an older man in good health. CDR3 nucleotides: TGCGCCAGCAGCCTTCAAAGGATCCCTGGGGCCAACGTCCTGACTTTC. Protein: CASSLQRIPGANVLTF.